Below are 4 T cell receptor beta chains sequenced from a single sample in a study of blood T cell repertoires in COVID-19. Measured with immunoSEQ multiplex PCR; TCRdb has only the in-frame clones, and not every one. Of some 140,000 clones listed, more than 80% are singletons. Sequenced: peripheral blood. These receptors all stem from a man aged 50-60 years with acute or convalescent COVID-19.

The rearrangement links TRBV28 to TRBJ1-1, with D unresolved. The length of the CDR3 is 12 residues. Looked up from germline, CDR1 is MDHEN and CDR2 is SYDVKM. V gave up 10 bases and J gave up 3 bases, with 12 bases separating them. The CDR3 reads CATEAWDTEAFF. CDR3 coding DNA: TGTGCCACCGAGGCATGGGACACTGAAGCTTTCTTT.

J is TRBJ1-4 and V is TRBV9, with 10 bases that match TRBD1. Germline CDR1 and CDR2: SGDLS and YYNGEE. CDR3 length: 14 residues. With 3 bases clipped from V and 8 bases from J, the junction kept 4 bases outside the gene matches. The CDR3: CASSGQGAGEKLFF. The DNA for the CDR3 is TGTGCCAGCAGCGGACAGGGGGCGGGGGAAAAACTGTTTTTT.

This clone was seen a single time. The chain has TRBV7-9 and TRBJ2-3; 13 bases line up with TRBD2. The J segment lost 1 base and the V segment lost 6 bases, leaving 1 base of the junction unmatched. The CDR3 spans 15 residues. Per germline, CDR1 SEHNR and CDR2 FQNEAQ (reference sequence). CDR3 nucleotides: TGTGCCAGCAGACTAGCGGGGGGGCGCACAGATACGCAGTATTTT. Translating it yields CASRLAGGRTDTQYF.

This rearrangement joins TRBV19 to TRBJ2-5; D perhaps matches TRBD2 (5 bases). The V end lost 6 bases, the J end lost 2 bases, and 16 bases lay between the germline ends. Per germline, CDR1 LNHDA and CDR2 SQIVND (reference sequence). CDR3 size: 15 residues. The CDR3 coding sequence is TGTGCCAGTAGACCCCAGCGCGGGCTACAAGAGACCCAGTACTTC. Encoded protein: CASRPQRGLQETQYF.